This T cell receptor beta chain was identified during a study of T cell responses to AZD1222 COVID-19 vaccine. Findings of the study overall: Once two AZD1222 doses were given, Spike-specific TCR breadth and depth went up. Vaccine-associated CD4 TCRs spanned spike, dominant at 160-218 and 743-854. Donors in the cohort were predominantly white British and more often female, and clonal diversity was possibly underestimated. Nearly half of the spike-specific TCRs reportedly recognize variant regions that carry no mutations.

On this clone itself: As yet, its antigen is unknown.

Sequencing was performed with immunoSEQ multiplex PCR; in TCRdb, only in-frame clones are kept and a portion is missing. The data show fewer than 110,000 clones, about 86% seen once. Germline values: CDR1 MDHEN, CDR2 SYDVKM. The CDR3 runs 16 residues. V lost 4 bases and J lost 7, with 23 bases in between. V and J are TRBV28 and TRBJ2-7, with a tentative D call TRBD1 (6 bases). Material: peripheral blood, obtained on day 0 of AZD1222 vaccination. The source is an adult in good health. This CDR3 is CASSSRKDSYEREQYF. CDR3 DNA: TGTGCCAGCAGTTCTAGAAAGGACAGCTACGAGAGGGAGCAGTACTTC.